The entry below gives a single T cell receptor (beta chain) sequence along with its context. This entry is derived from a study of blood T cell repertoires in COVID-19. Here immunoSEQ multiplex PCR was the method, and the copy in TCRdb shows in-frame clones only, minus some. This table has 130,000 to 150,000 clones, over 70% appearing once. This TCR was sampled from a man aged 70-80 years who had recovered from COVID-19. The specimen was peripheral blood.

Here the CDR3 DNA reads TGTGCCAGCAGCTTCGGGGGTGAGAGCTCCTACGAGCAGTACTTC. Translation gives CASSFGGESSYEQYF. The rearrangement joins TRBV5-5 to TRBJ2-7; TRBD2 might be the D (6 bases). CDR1 is SGHKS, CDR2 YYEKEE, per germline (reference sequence). The CDR3 loop spans 15 amino acids. V lost 2 bases and J lost 0, with 12 bases in between.